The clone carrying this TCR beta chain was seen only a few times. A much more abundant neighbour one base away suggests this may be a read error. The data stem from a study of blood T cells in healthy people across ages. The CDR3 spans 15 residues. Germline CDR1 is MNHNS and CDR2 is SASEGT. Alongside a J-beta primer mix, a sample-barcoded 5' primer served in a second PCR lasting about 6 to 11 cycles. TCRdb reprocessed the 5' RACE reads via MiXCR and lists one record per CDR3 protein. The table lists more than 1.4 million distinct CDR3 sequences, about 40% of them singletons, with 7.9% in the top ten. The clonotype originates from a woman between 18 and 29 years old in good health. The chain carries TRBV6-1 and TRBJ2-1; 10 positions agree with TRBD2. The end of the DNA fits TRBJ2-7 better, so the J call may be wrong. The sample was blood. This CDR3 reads CASSGKAGGNNEQYF. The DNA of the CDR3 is TGTGCCAGCAGTGGAAAAGCGGGGGGGAACAATGAGCAGTACTTC.